Shown below are 30 T cell receptor beta chains from a single sample sequenced in a study of cytomegalovirus exposure and HLA in healthy donors (dated by TCRdb to 2017 to 2019). The library was generated by the immunoSEQ multiplex PCR assay. A mixture of 60 forward primers for TCR Vbeta segments and 13 reverse primers for TCR Jbeta segments was used in the multiplex PCR. TCRdb obtained this table from immuneACCESS and retained in-frame rearrangements with V and J assigned. These tables miss some clones; where compared with another copy, unresolved V genes account for less than half of the shortfall, and the remainder is unexplained. The sample has about 170,000 clones on record, around 76% of them singletons. Together, the top ten hold under 2.5% of the sample. Sequenced sample: PBMCs. The origin of the receptors is a woman younger than 45 in good health and CMV-seropositive.

The J gene is TRBJ1-1, the V gene TRBV27, with 11 bases identical to TRBD1. Germline lookup yields CDR1 MNHEY and CDR2 SMNVEV (reference sequence). Trimming cost V 5 bases and J 3 bases; bases outside gene matches: 5. This CDR3 is 15 amino acids long. In nucleotides, the CDR3 is TGTGCCAGCAGTAACGGACAGGGGGCGTACACTGAAGCTTTCTTT. Encoded protein: CASSNGQGAYTEAFF.

The V and J genes are TRBV7-6 and TRBJ2-5; tentative D call: TRBD2 (7 bases). This CDR3 spans 15 amino acids. Trimming took off 1 base at V and 5 bases at J, with 14 bases between the two ends. Germline values: CDR1 SGHVS, CDR2 FNYEAQ. CDR3 in DNA: TGTGCCAGCAGCTTAGGGGGGGGCGCGCGGGAGACCCAGTACTTC. It yields the protein CASSLGGGARETQYF.

The chain employs TRBV5-4 and TRBJ1-2; maybe TRBD1 (6 bases). Germline V CDR1 and CDR2: SGHNT, YYREEE (reference sequence). V lost 5 bases and J 4 bases, leaving 21 bases between the germline ends. The CDR3 is 16 residues long. CDR3 protein: CASRFFTGNRGYGYTF. CDR3 bases: TGTGCCAGCAGATTCTTTACAGGGAATAGGGGCTATGGCTACACCTTC.

The chain links TRBV5-1 to TRBJ2-1, with TRBD2 matching 8 bases. V trimming: 0 bases; J trimming: 7 bases; junction bases outside the gene matches: 12. CDR3 length: 17 amino acids. Germline lookup yields CDR1 SGHRS and CDR2 YFSETQ. CDR3 region: CASSLATSGIGVNEQFF. CDR3 DNA sequence: TGCGCCAGCAGCTTGGCCACTAGCGGTATTGGAGTTAATGAGCAGTTCTTC.

This chain uses TRBV19 with TRBJ2-5; tentatively, D is TRBD1 (7 bases). The CDR3 sequence is 13 residues long. The V end was cut by 5 bases, the J end by 4 bases, with 11 bases between. Germline assignment: CDR1 LNHDA and CDR2 SQIVND (reference sequence). The CDR3 DNA follows: TGTGCCAGTAGTCTGCAGGGGGGAGAGACCCAGTACTTC. Amino acid sequence: CASSLQGGETQYF.

The chain uses TRBV18 and TRBJ2-3; no clear D. Trimming pared 5 bases from V and 2 bases from J, leaving 8 bases between. This CDR3 is built from 13 residues. The V gene's germline CDR1 is KGHSH and CDR2 LQKENI. The CDR3 loop reads CASSTTATDTQYF. The CDR3 nucleotides are TGTGCCAGCTCAACTACCGCCACAGATACGCAGTATTTT.

This sequence joins TRBV19 and TRBJ1-3, with D possibly being TRBD1 (6 bases). Germline V gene data show CDR1 as LNHDA and CDR2 as SQIVND (reference sequence). CDR3 length: 15 amino acids. V was pared by 3 bases and J by 3 bases, with 12 bases between. The CDR3 loop reads CASSIDGTFGNTIYF. The DNA of the CDR3 is TGTGCCAGTAGTATTGACGGGACATTTGGAAACACCATATATTTT.

The rearrangement links TRBV7-2 to TRBJ2-3, with TRBD1 matching over 8 bases. J gave up 12 bases and V 4 bases, and 6 bases lay outside the gene matches. The V gene's germline CDR1 is SGHTA and CDR2 FQGNSA. The CDR3 loop spans 12 amino acids. The CDR3 bases are TGTGCCAGCAGCTCCACCGGACAGGGACAGTATTTT. Its protein product is CASSSTGQGQYF.

The chain carries TRBV27 and TRBJ1-5; the match to TRBD1 covers 7 bases. The CDR3 has 16 residues. CDR1 is MNHEY, CDR2 SMNVEV, per germline (reference sequence). The trim removed 6 bases at V and 9 bases at J, leaving 17 bases unmatched. The CDR3 DNA reads TGTGCCAGCAGACAAAGGACAGGCTCCCAATGGATGCCCCAGCATTTT. Its protein product is CASRQRTGSQWMPQHF.

The chain is built from TRBV5-1 and TRBJ2-1, with 8 nucleotides matching TRBD2. The CDR3 length is 17 residues. V was pared by 4 bases and J by 0 bases, with 9 bases of the junction left unmatched. CDR1 is SGHRS and CDR2 is YFSETQ in the germline V gene. This chain's CDR3 is CASSREAGGPSYNEQFF. CDR3 sequence (DNA): TGCGCCAGCAGCAGGGAGGCGGGAGGCCCCTCCTACAATGAGCAGTTCTTC.

The gene calls are TRBV6-7 and TRBJ2-7, with a tentative D call TRBD1 (6 bases). TRBV6-7 carries the ORF label, with uncertain function. V lost 6 bases and J 3 bases, leaving 30 bases between the germline ends. This CDR3 is 19 amino acids long. In DNA form, the CDR3 reads TGTGCCAGCAGGCCACCTGAACAACGTTTAGGACAGACTTTCTACGAGCAGTACTTC. Translated, it gives CASRPPEQRLGQTFYEQYF.

This clone has more than one count but fewer than ten. The chain has TRBV30 and TRBJ1-2; D gene ambiguous. The germline V gene has CDR1 GTSNPN and CDR2 SVGIG (reference sequence). This CDR3 contains 14 residues. V lost 2 bases to trimming and J lost 0 bases, with 10 bases between them. The CDR3: CAWSHGGANYGYTF. The CDR3 DNA follows: TGTGCCTGGAGTCACGGCGGAGCTAACTATGGCTACACCTTC.

The chain employs TRBV9 and TRBJ2-7; TRBD2 might be the D (6 bases). Per the germline V gene, CDR1 is SGDLS and CDR2 is YYNGEE. Trimming took 0 bases from V and 2 from J, leaving 9 bases between them. The CDR3 covers 14 residues. CDR3 loop: CASSVASEPYEQYF. CDR3 DNA: TGTGCCAGCAGCGTAGCTAGCGAACCCTACGAGCAGTACTTC.

V gene TRBV9 combines with J gene TRBJ2-5, with 8 bases aligning to TRBD2. V gave up 0 bases and J gave up 5 bases; unmatched junction bases: 3. Per the germline V gene, CDR1 is SGDLS and CDR2 is YYNGEE. CDR3 length equals 14 residues. Here the CDR3 DNA reads TGTGCCAGCAGCGTAGCGTCTAGCGGGGAGACCCAGTACTTC. Translation gives CASSVASSGETQYF.

V and J are TRBV28 and TRBJ2-1, with 10 bases fitting TRBD1. The germline gives CDR1 MDHEN, CDR2 SYDVKM. The junction had 4 bases not matched to a gene; V was cut back by 3 bases and J by 5 bases. CDR3 length: 15 amino acids. CDR3 sequence (DNA): TGTGCCAGCAGTTTGACGGGACAGGGGCACAATGAGCAGTTCTTC. The encoded protein is CASSLTGQGHNEQFF.

The chain is built from TRBV5-4 and TRBJ1-1, with D perhaps TRBD1 (6 bases). The CDR3 runs to 15 residues. Trimming removed 0 bases at V and 5 bases at J, with 14 bases between. In germline, CDR1 is SGHNT, CDR2 YYREEE (reference sequence). Written as DNA, the CDR3 is TGTGCCAGCAGCTTGGCCGGGGGGGCGCTTACTGAAGCTTTCTTT. It translates to CASSLAGGALTEAFF. Variable domain in full (rest from reference TRBV5-4 and TRBJ1-1): ETGVTQSPTHLIKTRGQQVTLRCSSQSGHNTVSWYQQALGQGPQFIFQYYREEENGRGNFPPRFSGLQFPNYSSELNVNALELDDSALYLCASSLAGGALTEAFFGQGTRLTVV.

The rearrangement links TRBV29-1 to TRBJ2-1; 7 nucleotides match TRBD1. The CDR3 sequence is 14 residues long. Germline lookup yields CDR1 SQVTM and CDR2 ANQGSEA. The V and J ends lost 2 bases and 4 bases, in that order; junction bases with no gene match: 5. Here the CDR3 reads CSVETGQPYNEQFF. Written as DNA, the CDR3 is TGCAGCGTTGAAACGGGACAGCCATACAATGAGCAGTTCTTC.

The V gene is TRBV18, the J gene TRBJ1-1, with TRBD1 identical over 9 bases. V gave up 5 bases and J gave up 7 bases; unmatched junction bases: 5. The CDR3 consists of 13 residues. Germline V gene lookup returns CDR1 KGHSH and CDR2 LQKENI. The CDR3 sequence: CASSRDREVEAFF. CDR3 DNA: TGTGCCAGCTCAAGGGACAGGGAAGTTGAAGCTTTCTTT.

This sequence joins TRBV6-1 and TRBJ1-1; the D gene is possibly TRBD1 (5 bases). The length of the CDR3 is 12 residues. The germline V and J ends were trimmed by 3 bases and 8 bases, with 10 bases remaining between them. Germline V CDR1 and CDR2: MNHNS, SASEGT. CDR3 region: CASSEGGGEAFF. The CDR3 DNA is TGTGCCAGCAGTGAGGGGGGTGGAGAAGCTTTCTTT.

The CDR3 here is CASSFLDRVDYTF. The CDR3 DNA is TGTGCCAGCAGCTTCTTGGACAGGGTTGACTACACCTTC. The chain employs TRBV7-6 and TRBJ1-2, with TRBD1 identical over 8 bases. The V segment lost 3 bases and the J segment 10 bases; nucleotides outside the gene matches: 7. The CDR3 totals 13 residues. Germline lookup yields CDR1 SGHVS and CDR2 FNYEAQ.

The genes are TRBV5-4 and TRBJ2-5, with 7 bases fitting TRBD2. This CDR3 comprises 14 residues. The V and J ends lost 0 bases and 2 bases, in that order; junction bases with no gene match: 1. Germline lookup yields CDR1 SGHNT and CDR2 YYREEE (reference sequence). DNA of the CDR3: TGTGCCAGCAGCTTGGGGGGACTACAAGAGACCCAGTACTTC. It codes for CASSLGGLQETQYF.

This clone has just a few counts. The chain uses TRBV6-1 and TRBJ2-1; TRBD2 agrees at 13 bases. V dropped 2 bases and J dropped 9; count of bases not matched to a gene: 4. Germline V gives CDR1 MNHNS, CDR2 SASEGT. The length of the CDR3 is 15 residues. CDR3 nucleotides: TGTGCCAGCAGTGAAACTAGCGGGGGGGCAATTGAGCAGTTCTTC. Translating it yields CASSETSGGAIEQFF.

The rearrangement links TRBV7-2 to TRBJ1-5; D may be TRBD1 (6 bases). The CDR3 sequence is 15 residues long. The V gene lost 1 base and the J gene lost 6 bases, with 13 bases spanning the gap. From germline, CDR1 is SGHTA and CDR2 FQGNSA. CDR3 in DNA: TGTGCCAGCAGCTTAGATCCAGGGGACGGTCAGCCCCAGCATTTT. It codes for CASSLDPGDGQPQHF.

The chain employs TRBV30 and TRBJ1-6, with D uncertain. The V end was cut by 3 bases, the J end by 6 bases, with 9 bases between. This CDR3 has 13 amino acids. Germline CDR1 and CDR2: GTSNPN and SVGIG (reference sequence). The CDR3, as DNA: TGTGCCTGGAGACCCGGGTTTAATTCACCCCTCCACTTT. Translated: CAWRPGFNSPLHF.

The gene calls are TRBV28 and TRBJ2-7; a possible D gene is TRBD2 (6 bases). V lost 5 bases and J lost 0, with 14 bases in between. Germline values: CDR1 MDHEN, CDR2 SYDVKM. This CDR3 comprises 15 residues. The CDR3 DNA reads as TGTGCCAGCAGTAAGGGACTCCTAAGCTCCTACGAGCAGTACTTC. It translates to CASSKGLLSSYEQYF.

The chain is built from TRBV5-1 and TRBJ2-7; TRBD1 aligns across 8 bases. V trimming: 4 bases; J trimming: 6 bases; junction bases outside the gene matches: 9. CDR1 and CDR2 from the germline V gene are SGHRS and YFSETQ. The CDR3 is 14 amino acids. The chain's CDR3 is CASSVDRAGVEQYF. The CDR3 nucleotides are TGCGCCAGCAGCGTGGACAGGGCAGGGGTCGAGCAGTACTTC. The whole variable domain, remainder taken from reference TRBV5-1 and TRBJ2-7, is KAGVTQTPRYLIKTRGQQVTLSCSPISGHRSVSWYQQTPGQGLQFLFEYFSETQRNKGNFPGRFSGRQFSNSRSEMNVSTLELGDSALYLCASSVDRAGVEQYFGPGTRLTVT.

This CDR3 reads CASSASPGVGYGYTF. The CDR3 DNA follows: TGTGCCAGCAGTGCTTCCCCAGGGGTAGGGTATGGCTACACCTTC. The J gene is TRBJ1-2, the V gene TRBV2; a weak D match, TRBD1 (6 bases). Germline CDR1 and CDR2: SNHLY and FYNNEI. Trimming cost V 4 bases and J 5 bases, with 17 bases left between them. The CDR3 runs 15 residues.

The chain carries TRBV27 and TRBJ1-1; TRBD1 aligns across 7 bases. The germline gives CDR1 MNHEY, CDR2 SMNVEV (reference sequence). The CDR3 spans 14 residues. The V segment lost 6 bases and the J segment 6 bases; nucleotides outside the gene matches: 10. DNA for the CDR3: TGTGCCAGCAGCCAAATTCATGGGACAGCTGAAGCTTTCTTT. It translates to CASSQIHGTAEAFF.

This clone was counted only a few times. The chain uses TRBV4-3 and TRBJ1-1; D is perhaps TRBD1 (6 bases). Germline V gives CDR1 LGHNA, CDR2 YSLEER. V lost 4 bases and J 1 base, leaving 10 bases between the germline ends. The CDR3 sequence is 14 residues long. CDR3 nucleotides: TGCGCCAGCAGCCGTGGGGGGGCGAACACTGAAGCTTTCTTT. Protein product: CASSRGGANTEAFF.

The chain joins TRBV9 to TRBJ1-6; 9 nucleotides agree with TRBD1. This CDR3 is built from 16 residues. Germline CDR1 SGDLS, CDR2 YYNGEE. With 4 bases clipped from V and 4 bases from J, the junction kept 6 bases outside the gene matches. The CDR3 is CASSPRTGAYNSPLHF. CDR3 DNA: TGTGCCAGCAGCCCCCGGACAGGGGCTTATAATTCACCCCTCCACTTT.